These 17 T cell receptor beta chains came from one sample sequenced in a study of control samples from healthy donors and cancer patients. Using immunoSEQ multiplex PCR, the repertoire was profiled, and TCRdb retains in-frame clones only, with some absent. In the table there are about 160,000 clones, about 95% of which are singletons. Sample: PBMCs. Every receptor here comes from a man in his sixties with colorectal cancer.

V is TRBV9 and J is TRBJ2-3, with D perhaps TRBD1 or TRBD2 (7 bases each). The CDR3 extends over 15 amino acids. CDR1 and CDR2 from the germline V gene are SGDLS and YYNGEE. Trimming removed 4 bases at V and 5 bases at J, with 17 bases between. CDR3 nucleotides: TGTGCCAGCAGCCCCCAGACAGGGAGGGGAGATACGCAGTATTTT. Encoded protein: CASSPQTGRGDTQYF.

The genes are TRBV5-4 and TRBJ2-7; a weak D match, TRBD2 (6 bases). The CDR3 consists of 14 residues. V lost 0 bases to trimming and J lost 4 bases, with 11 bases between them. The germline CDR1 and CDR2 sequences are SGHNT and YYREEE (reference sequence). The CDR3 region is CASSLVGGGYEQYF. The DNA for the CDR3 is TGTGCCAGCAGCTTGGTCGGAGGAGGGTACGAGCAGTACTTC.

This chain joins TRBV7-2 and TRBJ1-6; weak D call: TRBD1 (6 bases). Germline lookup yields CDR1 SGHTA and CDR2 FQGNSA. V was pared by 5 bases and J by 0 bases, with 14 bases between. This CDR3 comprises 17 residues. CDR3 nucleotide sequence: TGTGCCAGCAGCGTAGACAGGACAAGCTCCTATAATTCACCCCTCCACTTT. Protein sequence: CASSVDRTSSYNSPLHF.

The chain is built from TRBV30 and TRBJ1-5, with 9 bases matching TRBD1. Trimming cost V 4 bases and J 5 bases; bases outside gene matches: 9. CDR1 GTSNPN and CDR2 SVGIG come from the germline V gene (reference sequence). This CDR3 region has 15 residues. The CDR3 nucleotides read TGTGCCTGGAACTCCGGGACAGGGCTCCATCAGCCCCAGCATTTT. It is translated as CAWNSGTGLHQPQHF.

The V and J genes are TRBV2 and TRBJ2-1; D may be TRBD1 or TRBD2 (6 bases each). Trimming took off 6 bases at V and 7 bases at J, with 10 bases between the two ends. CDR1 is SNHLY, CDR2 FYNNEI, per germline. The CDR3 covers 12 residues. This CDR3 reads CASRGGGNEQFF. CDR3 nucleotide sequence: TGTGCCAGCAGAGGAGGGGGGAATGAGCAGTTCTTC.

V usage is TRBV5-1 and J usage is TRBJ1-4; D perhaps matches TRBD1 (6 bases). CDR1 is SGHRS and CDR2 is YFSETQ in the germline V gene. The CDR3 consists of 14 residues. V shed 1 base and J shed 6 bases, with 10 bases lying between them. The CDR3 bases are TGCGCCAGCAGCTTGAGGGGGGAGGATGAAAAACTGTTTTTT. Residues: CASSLRGEDEKLFF.

The rearrangement joins TRBV6-5 to TRBJ1-6; tentative D call: TRBD1 (6 bases). The CDR3 has 14 amino acids. The germline CDR1 and CDR2 sequences are MNHEY and SVGAGI. CDR3 sequence reads: CVPGRRGYNSPLHF. CDR3 bases: TGTGTACCGGGGCGCAGGGGCTATAATTCACCCCTCCACTTT.

The chain has TRBV27 and TRBJ2-7, with 8 bases that match TRBD1. CDR1 is MNHEY and CDR2 is SMNVEV in the germline V gene (reference sequence). This CDR3 region has 13 residues. The J segment lost 7 bases and the V segment lost 2 bases, leaving 4 bases of the junction unmatched. The CDR3 DNA is TGTGCCAGCAGTTTAATACAGGGGGTTGAGCAGTACTTC. Translated: CASSLIQGVEQYF.

V usage is TRBV10-3 and J usage is TRBJ2-3; D unclear. This CDR3 is built from 14 residues. The V gene's germline CDR1 is ENHRY and CDR2 SYGVKD. The V gene lost 4 bases and the J gene lost 1 base, with 9 bases spanning the gap. CDR3 in DNA: TGTGCCATCAGTGCTGGGGATGGCACAGATACGCAGTATTTT. This encodes CAISAGDGTDTQYF.

The rearrangement uses TRBV19 and TRBJ1-5; possible D gene TRBD1, 6 bases. This CDR3 spans 15 amino acids. The germline V gene encodes CDR1 LNHDA and CDR2 SQIVND (reference sequence). The ends were cut back, 9 bases at V and 5 bases at J, with 20 bases in the middle. The CDR3 sequence is CASGPTGGRDQPQHF. The CDR3 nucleotides read TGTGCCAGCGGACCTACGGGGGGCCGGGATCAGCCCCAGCATTTT.

The chain uses TRBV5-4 and TRBJ2-7; perhaps TRBD1 as D (6 bases). Germline loops: CDR1 SGHNT, CDR2 YYREEE (reference sequence). V lost 1 base, J lost 5 bases, and 10 bases lay in between. The CDR3 is 13 amino acids. CDR3 loop: CASSLITGNEQYF. For the CDR3, the DNA is TGTGCCAGCAGCTTGATAACAGGGAACGAGCAGTACTTC.

The rearrangement joins TRBV7-2 to TRBJ1-5, with TRBD1 as a possible D gene (5 bases). The CDR3 sequence is 17 residues long. Germline lookup yields CDR1 SGHTA and CDR2 FQGNSA. V lost 2 bases and J lost 6, with 20 bases in between. This CDR3 reads CASSLRPTGRQGQPQHF. Written as DNA, the CDR3 is TGTGCCAGCAGCTTACGGCCCACAGGAAGGCAAGGTCAGCCCCAGCATTTT. Using reference TRBV7-2 and TRBJ1-5 for the parts outside the CDR3, the full variable domain is GAGVSQSPSNKVTEKGKDVELRCDPISGHTALYWYRQSLGQGLEFLIYFQGNSAPDKSGLPSDRFSAERTGGSVSTLTIQRTQQEDSAVYLCASSLRPTGRQGQPQHFGDGTRLSIL.

CDR3 amino acids: CASSQGPAETQYF. The DNA of the CDR3 is TGCGCCAGCAGCCAAGGACCGGCCGAGACCCAGTACTTC. The genes are TRBV4-1 and TRBJ2-5; D remains ambiguous. CDR1 and CDR2 (germline): MGHRA, YSYEKL. V dropped 1 base and J dropped 5 bases, with 8 bases sitting between them. The CDR3 consists of 13 residues.

The chain uses TRBV27 and TRBJ1-2, with 7 bases that match TRBD1. The CDR3 is 12 residues long. Germline lookup yields CDR1 MNHEY and CDR2 SMNVEV (reference sequence). V was clipped by 6 bases and J by 4 bases; unmatched bases: 2. The CDR3 DNA reads TGTGCCAGCAGGACAGGGACCTATGGCTACACCTTC. Translation: CASRTGTYGYTF.

This sequence joins TRBV6-5 and TRBJ1-6; 8 bases match TRBD1. CDR3 length equals 14 residues. Trimming cost V 6 bases and J 9 bases; bases outside gene matches: 7. CDR1 and CDR2 from the germline V gene are MNHEY and SVGAGI. The CDR3 loop is CASRRQGQGSPLHF. In DNA, the CDR3 is TGTGCCAGCAGGAGACAGGGGCAGGGTTCACCCCTCCACTTT.

The chain is built from TRBV7-8 and TRBJ1-1; 10 bases are shared with TRBD1. The V gene end was trimmed by 1 base and the J gene end by 2 bases; junction bases not matched to a gene: 4. Germline loops: CDR1 SGHVS, CDR2 FQNEAQ. CDR3 length: 16 amino acids. CDR3 residues: CASSLEDRGGNTEAFF. CDR3 nucleotide sequence: TGTGCCAGCAGCTTAGAGGACAGGGGGGGAAACACTGAAGCTTTCTTT. Together with reference TRBV7-8 and TRBJ1-1, the CDR3 gives the full variable domain: GAGVSQSPRYKVAKRGQDVALRCDPISGHVSLFWYQQALGQGPEFLTYFQNEAQLDKSGLPSDRFFAERPEGSVSTLKIQRTQQEDSAVYLCASSLEDRGGNTEAFFGQGTRLTVV.

CDR3 amino acids: CASSDLTAAYYEQYF. The DNA for the CDR3 is TGCGCCAGCAGTGATCTTACAGCCGCCTACTACGAGCAGTACTTC. J is TRBJ2-7 and V is TRBV10-2, with no clear D. Trimming shortened V by 3 bases and J by 3 bases, and 15 bases separated the two germline ends. Germline assignment: CDR1 WSHSY and CDR2 SAAADI. This CDR3 is 15 amino acids long.